These 18 T cell receptor beta chains came from one sample sequenced in a study of T cell responses to AZD1222 COVID-19 vaccine. Only in-frame clones appear in the TCRdb table, and some are missing; sequencing was by immunoSEQ multiplex PCR. This sample has 100,000 to 150,000 clones, with 80% to 90% found just once. Sequenced here: peripheral blood, sampled on day 0 of AZD1222 vaccination. The receptors stem from an adult in good health.

This clone was seen a few times. The chain couples TRBV4-2 to TRBJ2-5, with TRBD1 matching 7 bases. The CDR3 consists of 17 residues. Germline loops: CDR1 LGHNA, CDR2 YNFKEQ. The V and J ends lost 1 base and 5 bases, in that order; junction bases with no gene match: 13. This CDR3 is CASSQAGATGWGETQYF. The CDR3 DNA reads TGTGCCAGCAGCCAAGCCGGGGCGACAGGGTGGGGTGAGACCCAGTACTTC.

The chain has TRBV11-2 and TRBJ1-5, with a possible D match to TRBD1 (5 bases). CDR1 and CDR2 from the germline V gene are SGHAT and FQNNGV. The CDR3 extends over 14 amino acids. Trimming took 4 bases from V and 5 from J, leaving 12 bases between them. In nucleotides, the CDR3 is TGTGCCAGCAGCTCCTCGCCGGGGGATCAGCCCCAGCATTTT. Its translation: CASSSSPGDQPQHF. Complete variable domain (other parts from reference TRBV11-2 and TRBJ1-5): EAGVAQSPRYKIIEKRQSVAFWCNPISGHATLYWYQQILGQGPKLLIQFQNNGVVDDSQLPKDRFSAERLKGVDSTLKIQPAKLEDSAVYLCASSSSPGDQPQHFGDGTRLSIL.

The J gene is TRBJ2-3, the V gene TRBV4-2, with a weak D call TRBD2 (5 bases). V was cut by 1 base and J by 7 bases, with 21 bases left in between. This CDR3 is built from 17 residues. The germline V gene has CDR1 LGHNA and CDR2 YNFKEQ. The CDR3, as DNA: TGTGCCAGCAGCCAAGGTGCGGTGCTCACCCGGGGAAATACGCAGTATTTT. Translation gives CASSQGAVLTRGNTQYF.

The genes are TRBV2 and TRBJ1-5; TRBD1 is a possible D gene (5 bases). CDR1 SNHLY and CDR2 FYNNEI come from the germline V gene. CDR3 length: 13 residues. Deletions cut 8 bases from V and 3 bases from J, with 11 bases between. This CDR3 reads CASARDVNQPQHF. In nucleotides, the CDR3 is TGTGCCAGCGCCAGGGACGTCAATCAGCCCCAGCATTTT.

Comment on this clone: This CDR3 is also generated by other DNA sequences in the sample. This chain joins TRBV4-2 and TRBJ2-2; 8 bases are a match to TRBD2. This CDR3 comprises 16 residues. V dropped 11 bases and J dropped 6; count of bases not matched to a gene: 17. Germline lookup yields CDR1 LGHNA and CDR2 YNFKEQ. The CDR3 reads CAPSQARGGLSGELFF. The CDR3 coding sequence is TGTGCCCCCAGCCAAGCCCGGGGGGGGTTGTCCGGGGAGCTGTTTTTT.

The J gene is TRBJ2-1, the V gene TRBV6-7; D possibly corresponds to TRBD2 (6 bases). TRBV6-7 is identified as an open reading frame with a role that is uncertain. The CDR3 runs to 14 residues. The V end lost 10 bases, the J end lost 1 base, and 14 bases lay between the germline ends. The DNA for the CDR3 is TGTGCCAACGCGGGGCGACAATCCTACAATGAGCAGTTCTTC. Protein product: CANAGRQSYNEQFF.

This chain uses TRBV28 with TRBJ2-7; 7 bases are shared with TRBD1. Losses at the gene ends were 4 bases for V and 2 bases for J; bases not matched to a gene: 5. This CDR3 is built from 14 residues. Germline CDR1 is MDHEN and CDR2 is SYDVKM. The CDR3 here is CASSSAQGTYEQYF. The CDR3 DNA is TGTGCCAGCAGTTCAGCACAGGGGACCTACGAGCAGTACTTC.

This sequence joins TRBV28 and TRBJ1-4, with D possibly being TRBD1 (5 bases). Trimming pared 3 bases from V and 8 bases from J, leaving 10 bases between. Germline CDR1 MDHEN, CDR2 SYDVKM. The CDR3 length is 13 residues. The CDR3 nucleotides are TGTGCCAGCAGTTTGGGGGGTGTCGAAAAACTGTTTTTT. Residues: CASSLGGVEKLFF.

The V gene is TRBV18, the J gene TRBJ1-2; TRBD1 agrees at 7 bases. Germline V CDR1 and CDR2: KGHSH, LQKENI. This CDR3 has 14 amino acids. J gave up 4 bases and V 3 bases, and 5 bases lay outside the gene matches. This chain's CDR3 is CASSPRDSIYGYTF. The CDR3 coding sequence is TGTGCCAGCTCACCCCGGGACAGCATCTATGGCTACACCTTC.

This clone appeared once. The chain links TRBV9 to TRBJ1-1; D might be TRBD1 (6 bases). Per germline, CDR1 SGDLS and CDR2 YYNGEE. Trimming removed 3 bases from V and 1 base from J, with 10 bases in between. The CDR3 is 14 amino acids. As DNA, the CDR3 is TGTGCCAGCAGCGCAAGACAGGCGAACACTGAAGCTTTCTTT. It encodes CASSARQANTEAFF.

The chain links TRBV6-5 to TRBJ2-3; D is uncertain. The length of the CDR3 is 15 residues. V was pared by 2 bases and J by 0 bases, with 9 bases between. Germline V gives CDR1 MNHEY, CDR2 SVGAGI. CDR3 DNA: TGTGCCAGCAGTTACGCCCCCTCTAGCACAGATACGCAGTATTTT. This codes for CASSYAPSSTDTQYF.

The rearrangement links TRBV18 to TRBJ2-3; a weak D match, TRBD2 (5 bases). V dropped 3 bases and J dropped 0 bases, with 7 bases sitting between them. Germline CDR1 and CDR2: KGHSH and LQKENI. The CDR3 spans 14 residues. The CDR3 DNA sequence: TGTGCCAGCTCACCGACTACTAGCACAGATACGCAGTATTTT. It encodes CASSPTTSTDTQYF.

The chain has TRBV7-9 and TRBJ1-1; D call uncertain. The germline V and J ends were trimmed by 5 bases and 7 bases, with 11 bases remaining between them. The CDR3 runs to 12 residues. Germline V CDR1 and CDR2: SEHNR, FQNEAQ (reference sequence). DNA for the CDR3: TGTGCCAGCAGCACAGCCCGGAATGAAGCTTTCTTT. Its protein product is CASSTARNEAFF.

This clone was detected once. This chain joins TRBV29-1 and TRBJ2-4; perhaps TRBD2 as D (7 bases). The CDR3 runs to 14 residues. Looked up from germline, CDR1 is SQVTM and CDR2 is ANQGSEA. V dropped 4 bases and J dropped 5 bases, with 15 bases sitting between them. The CDR3 protein is CSVGWGGRENIQYF. The CDR3 region has the DNA TGCAGCGTTGGGTGGGGGGGCCGAGAAAACATTCAGTACTTC. The full variable domain, its missing parts supplied by reference TRBV29-1 and TRBJ2-4, is SAVISQKPSRDICQRGTSLTIQCQVDSQVTMMFWYRQQPGQSLTLIATANQGSEATYESGFVIDKFPISRPNLTFSTLTVSNMSPEDSSIYLCSVGWGGRENIQYFGAGTRLSVL.

V gene TRBV5-1 combines with J gene TRBJ2-1; D assignment may be TRBD1 or TRBD2 (5 bases each). Between the trimmed V and J ends, which lost 4 bases and 9 bases, there was a span of 17 bases. CDR1 and CDR2 (germline): SGHRS, YFSETQ. The CDR3 loop spans 14 amino acids. DNA of the CDR3: TGCGCCAGCAGCCCCGAGGGGAGCATGATTGAGCAGTTCTTC. Protein sequence: CASSPEGSMIEQFF. Together with reference TRBV5-1 and TRBJ2-1, the CDR3 gives the full variable domain: KAGVTQTPRYLIKTRGQQVTLSCSPISGHRSVSWYQQTPGQGLQFLFEYFSETQRNKGNFPGRFSGRQFSNSRSEMNVSTLELGDSALYLCASSPEGSMIEQFFGPGTRLTVL.

Written as DNA, the CDR3 is TGCGCCAGCAGCCAACGACAGGGGAGGGGCGGGGAGCTGTTTTTT. Translating it yields CASSQRQGRGGELFF. The rearrangement joins TRBV4-3 to TRBJ2-2, with D maybe TRBD1 (8 bases). Germline-derived CDR1 and CDR2 are LGHNA and YSLEER. The CDR3 is 15 residues long. Trimming removed 2 bases from V and 7 bases from J, with 14 bases in between.

The chain has TRBV7-2 and TRBJ2-5; 13 positions agree with TRBD2. The CDR3 sequence is 16 residues long. CDR1 is SGHTA and CDR2 is FQGNSA in the germline V gene. The V gene end was trimmed by 7 bases and the J gene end by 5 bases; junction bases not matched to a gene: 10. CDR3 loop: CASTLGLAGVRETQYF. CDR3 coding DNA: TGTGCCAGCACCCTAGGACTAGCGGGGGTACGGGAGACCCAGTACTTC.

The chain couples TRBV5-1 to TRBJ1-3; D gene ambiguous. The CDR3 sequence is 14 residues long. CDR1 is SGHRS and CDR2 is YFSETQ in the germline V gene. Trimming stripped 6 bases from V and 0 bases from J, with 10 bases between. The CDR3 DNA follows: TGCGCCAGCACCCTCACCGGCTCTGGAAACACCATATATTTT. Protein product: CASTLTGSGNTIYF.